This T cell receptor (beta chain) was recorded in a study of T cells in Graves' hyperthyroidism and ophthalmopathy. Study-wide findings and caveats: Ophthalmopathy, as predicted by the model, came a median approximately 5.9 months after the prediction.

The CDR3 has 17 residues. Looked up from germline, CDR1 is LNHNV and CDR2 is YYDKDF (reference sequence). V shed 3 bases and J shed 0 bases, with 15 bases lying between them. TCR beta CDR3 sequences were amplified from RNA transcripts. HTBI primers were used for first-round RT-PCR of the TCR CDR3. In TCRdb, the multiplex PCR reads were re-called with MiXCR into one record per CDR3 protein. This sample has some 570,000 distinct CDR3 sequences, with 14% found just once. To note about this clonotype: Its antigen is still unknown.

Ophthalmopathy patients showed a Clinical Activity Score of at least 3, NOSPECS grade of at least 4 and duration under 3 months. A patient was excluded if there was uncontrolled infection, other autoimmune disease, pregnancy or lactation. The source is a woman between 18 and 30 years old with Graves' ophthalmopathy. The sequenced sample was blood. The V gene is TRBV15, the J gene TRBJ1-3; D is perhaps TRBD1 (5 bases). Here the CDR3 DNA reads TGTGCCACCAGCAGCGGACGGGACCGGAGCTCTGGAAACACCATATATTTT. Amino acids: CATSSGRDRSSGNTIYF.